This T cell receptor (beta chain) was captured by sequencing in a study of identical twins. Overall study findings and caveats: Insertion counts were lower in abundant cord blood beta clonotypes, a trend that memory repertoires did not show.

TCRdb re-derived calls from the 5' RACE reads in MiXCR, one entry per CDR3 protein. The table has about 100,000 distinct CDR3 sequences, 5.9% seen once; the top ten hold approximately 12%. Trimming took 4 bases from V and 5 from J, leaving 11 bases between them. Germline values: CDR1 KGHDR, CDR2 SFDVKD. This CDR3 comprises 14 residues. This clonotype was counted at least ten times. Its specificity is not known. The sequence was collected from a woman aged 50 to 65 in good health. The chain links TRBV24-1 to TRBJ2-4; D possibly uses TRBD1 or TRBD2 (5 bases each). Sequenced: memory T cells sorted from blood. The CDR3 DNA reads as TGTGCCACCAGTGACGTCGGGACGGAAAACATTCAGTACTTC. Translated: CATSDVGTENIQYF.